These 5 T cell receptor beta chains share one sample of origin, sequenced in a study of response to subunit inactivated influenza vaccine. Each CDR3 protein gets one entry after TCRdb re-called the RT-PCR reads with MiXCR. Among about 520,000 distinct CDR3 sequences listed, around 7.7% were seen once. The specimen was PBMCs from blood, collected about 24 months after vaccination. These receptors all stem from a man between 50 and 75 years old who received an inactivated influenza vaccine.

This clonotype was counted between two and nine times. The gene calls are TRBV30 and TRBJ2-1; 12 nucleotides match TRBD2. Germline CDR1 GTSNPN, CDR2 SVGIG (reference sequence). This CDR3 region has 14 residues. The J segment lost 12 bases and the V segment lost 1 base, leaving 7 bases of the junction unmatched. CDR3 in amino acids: CAWSARTSGALQFF. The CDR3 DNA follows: TGTGCCTGGAGTGCCCGGACTAGCGGGGCCCTGCAGTTCTTC.

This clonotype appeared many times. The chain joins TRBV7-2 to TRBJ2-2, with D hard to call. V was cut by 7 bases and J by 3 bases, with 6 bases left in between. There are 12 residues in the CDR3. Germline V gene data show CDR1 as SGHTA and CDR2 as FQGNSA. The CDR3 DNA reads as TGTGCCAGCAAGCTTTACACCGGGGAGCTGTTTTTT. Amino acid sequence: CASKLYTGELFF.

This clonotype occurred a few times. CDR3 nucleotides: TGTGCCACCAGCGGCAGCAAAGAGACAGATACGCAGTATTTT. Its protein product is CATSGSKETDTQYF. This chain connects TRBV24-1 to TRBJ2-3; D is unclear. V lost 7 bases to trimming and J lost 3 bases, with 13 bases between them. This CDR3 is built from 14 residues. From germline, CDR1 is KGHDR and CDR2 SFDVKD.

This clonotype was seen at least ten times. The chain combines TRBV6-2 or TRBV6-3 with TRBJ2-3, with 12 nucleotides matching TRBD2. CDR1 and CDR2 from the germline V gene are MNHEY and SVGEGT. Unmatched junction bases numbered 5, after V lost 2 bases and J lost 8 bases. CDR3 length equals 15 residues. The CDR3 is CASSYRTSGMATQYF. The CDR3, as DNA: TGTGCCAGCAGTTACCGGACTAGCGGGATGGCTACGCAGTATTTT.

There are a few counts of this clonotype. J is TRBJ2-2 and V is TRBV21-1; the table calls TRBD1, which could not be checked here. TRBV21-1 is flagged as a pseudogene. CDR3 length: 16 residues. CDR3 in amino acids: CASSEPGQGCTGELFF. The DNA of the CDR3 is TGTGCCAGCAGCGAGCCGGGACAGGGGTGCACCGGGGAGCTGTTTTTT.